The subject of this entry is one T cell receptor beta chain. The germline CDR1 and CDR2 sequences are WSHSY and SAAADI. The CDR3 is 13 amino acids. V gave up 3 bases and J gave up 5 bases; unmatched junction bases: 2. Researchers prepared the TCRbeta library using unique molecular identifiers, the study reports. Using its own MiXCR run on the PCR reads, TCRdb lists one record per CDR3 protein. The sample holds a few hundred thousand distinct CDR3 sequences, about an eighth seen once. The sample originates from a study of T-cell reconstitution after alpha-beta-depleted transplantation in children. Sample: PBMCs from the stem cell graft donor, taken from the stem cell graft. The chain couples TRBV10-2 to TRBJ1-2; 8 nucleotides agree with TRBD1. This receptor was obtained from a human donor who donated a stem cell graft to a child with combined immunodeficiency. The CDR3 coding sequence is TGCGCCAGCAGTGAACACAGGGGGTATGGCTACACCTTC. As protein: CASSEHRGYGYTF.